This is a list of T cell receptor beta chains from one sample in a study of T cells in localized non-small cell lung cancer. Libraries were prepared by immunoSEQ multiplex PCR; TCRdb keeps only in-frame clonotypes and omits some of them. This table holds around 25,000 clones, roughly nine tenths found once. The sequenced sample was peripheral blood, obtained before any cancer treatment. These receptors were taken from a woman aged 35 to 70 with stage I lung adenocarcinoma. The CDR3 runs from the conserved cysteine through the conserved F or W. Fields, in order: clone size, V gene, J gene, D gene, CDR3 DNA, CDR3 protein. The D gene is left open where the match is weak. A row's size may be missing; if present it is once, few, many or a size class.

clone size: once
V gene: TRBV27
J gene: TRBJ2-7
D gene: NA
CDR3 DNA: TGTGCCAGCAGTTTGGGGATGACGGAGACGAGGCAGTACTTC
CDR3 protein: CASSLGMTETRQYF

clone size: NA
V gene: TRBV29-1
J gene: TRBJ2-1
D gene: TRBD2
CDR3 DNA: TGCAGCGGCGTAGCGGGAGGACTCTACAATGAGCAGTTCTTC
CDR3 protein: CSGVAGGLYNEQFF

clone size: NA
V gene: TRBV29-1
J gene: TRBJ2-4
D gene: TRBD2
CDR3 DNA: TGCAGCGTTGGGGAGGGACTAGCGGGAGCGGCGTACTTC
CDR3 protein: CSVGEGLAGAAYF

clone size: NA
V gene: TRBV27
J gene: TRBJ2-1
D gene: NA
CDR3 DNA: TGTGCCAGCAAAGCCGTTCCAGGGGGGCGGCAGTTCTTC
CDR3 protein: CASKAVPGGRQFF

clone size: NA
V gene: TRBV5-1
J gene: TRBJ2-5
D gene: NA
CDR3 DNA: TGCGCCAGCAGCTTCGGGACACAAGAGAGCCAGTACTTC
CDR3 protein: CASSFGTQESQYF

clone size: NA
V gene: TRBV5-1
J gene: TRBJ2-3
D gene: NA
CDR3 DNA: TGCGCCAGCAGCTTGGCGCCCGGGACGTTGAGGGATACGCAGTATTTT
CDR3 protein: CASSLAPGTLRDTQYF

clone size: NA
V gene: TRBV5-1
J gene: TRBJ1-2
D gene: NA
CDR3 DNA: TGCGCCAGCAGCTTGGGAGGTAACTACGGCTACACCTTC
CDR3 protein: CASSLGGNYGYTF

clone size: NA
V gene: TRBV18
J gene: TRBJ1-5
D gene: TRBD1
CDR3 DNA: TGTGCCAGCTCACCGACAGGGTTCAATCAGCCCCAGCATTTT
CDR3 protein: CASSPTGFNQPQHF

clone size: NA
V gene: TRBV15
J gene: TRBJ2-1
D gene: TRBD2
CDR3 DNA: TGTGCCACCAGCAGAGATCTGGGACTAGCATCGCAGTTCTTC
CDR3 protein: CATSRDLGLASQFF

clone size: NA
V gene: TRBV28
J gene: TRBJ2-5
D gene: NA
CDR3 DNA: TGTGCCAGCAGGAAGCCATTGGGACATCCAGAGACCCAGTACTTC
CDR3 protein: CASRKPLGHPETQYF

clone size: NA
V gene: TRBV18
J gene: TRBJ1-3
D gene: TRBD1
CDR3 DNA: TGTGCCAGCTCACCTACAGGGGGAAGCTCTGGAAACACCATATATTTT
CDR3 protein: CASSPTGGSSGNTIYF

clone size: NA
V gene: TRBV28
J gene: TRBJ2-5
D gene: NA
CDR3 DNA: TGTGCCAGCAATAGAGGGGTTATGGGAGAGACCCAGTACTTC
CDR3 protein: CASNRGVMGETQYF

clone size: NA
V gene: TRBV19
J gene: TRBJ2-1
D gene: NA
CDR3 DNA: TGTGCCAGTAGTATATTTGGGGGGGCGAATGAGCAGTTCTTC
CDR3 protein: CASSIFGGANEQFF

clone size: NA
V gene: TRBV9
J gene: TRBJ2-1
D gene: NA
CDR3 DNA: TGTGCCAGCAGCGTAGGGGGGGCCTCCTACAATGAGCAGTTCTTC
CDR3 protein: CASSVGGASYNEQFF

clone size: NA
V gene: TRBV18
J gene: TRBJ2-7
D gene: TRBD1
CDR3 DNA: TGTGCCAGCTCACCGACGACAGGGGGCGCCGAGCAGTACTTC
CDR3 protein: CASSPTTGGAEQYF

clone size: NA
V gene: TRBV7-9
J gene: TRBJ1-1
D gene: NA
CDR3 DNA: TGTGCCAGCGAGGACGACGGGGGAGCTTTCTTT
CDR3 protein: CASEDDGGAFF

clone size: NA
V gene: TRBV7-8
J gene: TRBJ2-7
D gene: TRBD2
CDR3 DNA: TGTGCCAGCAGCCTACGGACTAGCGGCTACGAGCAGTACTTC
CDR3 protein: CASSLRTSGYEQYF

clone size: NA
V gene: TRBV6-5
J gene: TRBJ2-7
D gene: NA
CDR3 DNA: TGTGCCAGCAGTTACTCGGCGTTAGGGGGGTACGAGCAGTACTTC
CDR3 protein: CASSYSALGGYEQYF

clone size: NA
V gene: TRBV6-6
J gene: TRBJ2-6
D gene: NA
CDR3 DNA: TGTGCCAGCAGTCCCCAGGGTGCTGGGGCCAACGTCCTGACTTTC
CDR3 protein: CASSPQGAGANVLTF

clone size: NA
V gene: TRBV5-1
J gene: TRBJ2-3
D gene: NA
CDR3 DNA: TGCGCCAGCAGCTTGGGAGGCGGTTTCGGAGATACGCAGTATTTT
CDR3 protein: CASSLGGGFGDTQYF

clone size: NA
V gene: TRBV4-1
J gene: TRBJ2-7
D gene: TRBD2
CDR3 DNA: TGCGCCAGCAGCCAAGGGCAGGGAGGGACCTACGAGCAGTACTTC
CDR3 protein: CASSQGQGGTYEQYF

clone size: NA
V gene: TRBV11-3
J gene: TRBJ2-1
D gene: NA
CDR3 DNA: TGTGCCAGCAGCTCCGACCTCCAGGGGTACAATGAGCAGTTCTTC
CDR3 protein: CASSSDLQGYNEQFF

clone size: once
V gene: TRBV12-1
J gene: TRBJ2-2
D gene: NA
CDR3 DNA: TGTGCCAGCAGCTTGGGGGCCACCGGGGAGCTGTTTTTT
CDR3 protein: CASSLGATGELFF

clone size: NA
V gene: TRBV6-1
J gene: TRBJ1-2
D gene: NA
CDR3 DNA: TGTGCCAGCAGACATGGGACTGGCTACACCTTC
CDR3 protein: CASRHGTGYTF

clone size: NA
V gene: TRBV28
J gene: TRBJ2-2
D gene: NA
CDR3 DNA: TGTGCCAGCAGTACGACCCTAGCCGAAAGGCTAAACGGGGAGCTGTTTTTT
CDR3 protein: CASSTTLAERLNGELFF

clone size: NA
V gene: TRBV5-6
J gene: TRBJ2-1
D gene: NA
CDR3 DNA: TGTGCCAGCAGCTTTGGACCGCACAATGAGCAGTTCTTC
CDR3 protein: CASSFGPHNEQFF

clone size: NA
V gene: TRBV6-1
J gene: TRBJ2-7
D gene: TRBD1
CDR3 DNA: TGTGCCAGCAGTGTCTTAGGGGGCGAGTACGAGCAGTACTTC
CDR3 protein: CASSVLGGEYEQYF

clone size: NA
V gene: TRBV6-6
J gene: TRBJ2-7
D gene: TRBD1
CDR3 DNA: TGTGCCAGCAGTCCAGGGGGCAGCGAGAAGCAGTACTTC
CDR3 protein: CASSPGGSEKQYF

clone size: NA
V gene: TRBV5-6
J gene: TRBJ2-1
D gene: TRBD2
CDR3 DNA: TGTGCCAGCAGCTTGGAGGGTAGCGGGAGGGCCTACAATGAGCAGTTCTTC
CDR3 protein: CASSLEGSGRAYNEQFF

clone size: NA
V gene: TRBV7-8
J gene: TRBJ2-1
D gene: NA
CDR3 DNA: TGTGCCAGCAGCTCCTCAAGACATGGCAATGAGCAGTTCTTC
CDR3 protein: CASSSSRHGNEQFF

clone size: NA
V gene: TRBV25-1
J gene: TRBJ2-7
D gene: TRBD2
CDR3 DNA: TGTGCCAGCATAGGCGCCGCAGGAGCGGGAGGTCACGTTTACGAGCAGTACTTC
CDR3 protein: CASIGAAGAGGHVYEQYF

clone size: NA
V gene: TRBV9
J gene: TRBJ2-3
D gene: TRBD2
CDR3 DNA: TGTGCCAGCAGCGTAGGTGGGAGGGCCGGGGGAGATACGCAGTATTTT
CDR3 protein: CASSVGGRAGGDTQYF

clone size: NA
V gene: TRBV19
J gene: TRBJ2-7
D gene: NA
CDR3 DNA: TGTGCCAGTAGGGCCGGAACCGCCCACGAGCAGTACTTC
CDR3 protein: CASRAGTAHEQYF

clone size: once
V gene: TRBV28
J gene: TRBJ2-7
D gene: TRBD2
CDR3 DNA: TGTGCCAGCAGCCCACCGGGACTAGCGGGCTACGAGCAGTACTTC
CDR3 protein: CASSPPGLAGYEQYF

clone size: NA
V gene: TRBV5-1
J gene: TRBJ2-2
D gene: NA
CDR3 DNA: TGCGCCAGCAGCTTCAGGGGTAGCACCGGGGAGCTGTTTTTT
CDR3 protein: CASSFRGSTGELFF

clone size: once
V gene: TRBV7-9
J gene: TRBJ2-6
D gene: NA
CDR3 DNA: TGTGCCAGCAGCTTATCGAAGGGGGGTAACTCTGGGGCCAACGTCCTGACTTTC
CDR3 protein: CASSLSKGGNSGANVLTF

clone size: once
V gene: TRBV19
J gene: TRBJ2-7
D gene: NA
CDR3 DNA: TGTGCCAGTAGTATTGGGGACCGAACCCACGAGCAGTACTTC
CDR3 protein: CASSIGDRTHEQYF

clone size: NA
V gene: TRBV11-3
J gene: TRBJ2-1
D gene: NA
CDR3 DNA: TGTGCCAGCAGCTGGACAGTCTACAATGAGCAGTTCTTC
CDR3 protein: CASSWTVYNEQFF

clone size: NA
V gene: TRBV6-6
J gene: TRBJ2-7
D gene: NA
CDR3 DNA: NA
CDR3 protein: CASSSSDRATGEQYF